The next 31 T cell receptor beta chains were all read from a single sample in a study of PD-L1 blockade in urothelial cancer. The protocol was immunoSEQ multiplex PCR, while the TCRdb copy is restricted to in-frame clones and leaves out a portion. The table shows about 130,000 clones, with about 84% occurring only once. The time point was: peripheral blood 6 weeks after treatment start. Sequencing used PBMCs, obtained around atezolizumab (anti-PD-L1) treatment. The receptors stem from a man aged 45-65 years with urothelial cancer.

V gene TRBV30 combines with J gene TRBJ2-3; 8 positions agree with TRBD1. V was clipped by 4 bases and J by 4 bases; unmatched bases: 1. Germline CDR1 reads GTSNPN; CDR2 reads SVGIG (reference sequence). CDR3 size: 12 residues. The CDR3 region is CAWKTGADTQYF. DNA of the CDR3: TGTGCCTGGAAGACAGGGGCAGATACGCAGTATTTT.

The gene calls are TRBV2 and TRBJ1-5, with a weak D call TRBD1 (5 bases). This CDR3 is built from 14 residues. The V end was cut by 2 bases, the J end by 2 bases, with 7 bases between. CDR1 and CDR2 (germline): SNHLY, FYNNEI. The CDR3 DNA reads as TGTGCCAGCAGTGAACAGGGTGGCAATCAGCCCCAGCATTTT. It codes for CASSEQGGNQPQHF.

This clone was counted a few times. This chain connects TRBV6-1 to TRBJ1-6; D possibly corresponds to TRBD1 (5 bases). This CDR3 is 15 amino acids long. Germline assignment: CDR1 MNHNS and CDR2 SASEGT. V lost 7 bases and J lost 2, with 12 bases in between. The CDR3 DNA follows: TGTGCCAGCATTCAGGGCTCAACCTATAATTCACCCCTCCACTTT. It translates to CASIQGSTYNSPLHF.

The chain has TRBV2 and TRBJ2-7; tentatively, D is TRBD2 (6 bases). This CDR3 spans 14 amino acids. Germline CDR1 SNHLY, CDR2 FYNNEI. Between the trimmed V and J ends, which lost 2 bases and 4 bases, there was a span of 12 bases. The CDR3 reads CASSESGTVYEQYF. The CDR3 DNA reads as TGTGCCAGCAGTGAATCAGGGACTGTTTACGAGCAGTACTTC.

V and J are TRBV28 and TRBJ1-5, with D unclear. The germline V gene encodes CDR1 MDHEN and CDR2 SYDVKM. This CDR3 is built from 15 residues. V gave up 8 bases and J gave up 2 bases, with 16 bases separating them. As DNA, the CDR3 is TGTGCCAGCCTGACCCGGGGTGGACGCAATCAGCCCCAGCATTTT. Encoded protein: CASLTRGGRNQPQHF.

The chain employs TRBV5-1 and TRBJ2-1; TRBD1 might be the D (6 bases). The CDR3 sequence is 15 residues long. Per germline, CDR1 SGHRS and CDR2 YFSETQ. The V and J ends lost 7 bases and 9 bases respectively, with 23 bases between them. CDR3 nucleotides: TGCGCCAGCCTAGAGACAGGTCAAAAAGGAGGTGAGCAGTTCTTC. It is translated as CASLETGQKGGEQFF.

V and J are TRBV6-5 and TRBJ1-4; D might be TRBD1 (5 bases). Per the germline V gene, CDR1 is MNHEY and CDR2 is SVGAGI. Trimming stripped 5 bases from V and 0 bases from J, with 10 bases between. This CDR3 is 15 amino acids long. CDR3 sequence (DNA): TGTGCCAGCAGTCGCAGGGTCCCAACTAATGAAAAACTGTTTTTT. This gives the protein CASSRRVPTNEKLFF.

The chain recombines TRBV2 with TRBJ1-5; TRBD1 matches at 10 bases. Germline V CDR1 and CDR2: SNHLY, FYNNEI. The CDR3 is made up of 13 amino acids. V was pared by 6 bases and J by 4 bases, with 0 bases of the junction left unmatched. The CDR3 region is CASRGQGNQPQHF. CDR3 nucleotides: TGTGCCAGCAGGGGACAGGGGAATCAGCCCCAGCATTTT. Using reference TRBV2 and TRBJ1-5 for the parts outside the CDR3, the full variable domain is EPEVTQTPSHQVTQMGQEVILRCVPISNHLYFYWYRQILGQKVEFLVSFYNNEISEKSEIFDDQFSVERPDGSNFTLKIRSTKLEDSAMYFCASRGQGNQPQHFGDGTRLSIL.

This clone was observed once. The chain couples TRBV5-5 to TRBJ1-4; 10 bases match TRBD1. CDR1 is SGHKS, CDR2 YYEKEE, per germline (reference sequence). The CDR3 extends over 15 amino acids. The V segment lost 4 bases and the J segment 7 bases; nucleotides outside the gene matches: 7. In DNA form, the CDR3 reads TGTGCCAGCAGCCGGACAGGGGGGCTAATTGAAAAACTGTTTTTT. Translation gives CASSRTGGLIEKLFF.

The rearrangement links TRBV5-6 to TRBJ1-1; a weak D match, TRBD1 (6 bases). Germline CDR1 and CDR2: SGHDT and YYEEEE. The CDR3 length is 16 residues. Trimming stripped 4 bases from V and 0 bases from J, with 16 bases between. CDR3 nucleotides: TGTGCCAGCAGCACTTTATTACAGGGAGTGAACACTGAAGCTTTCTTT. Amino acids: CASSTLLQGVNTEAFF.

The chain couples TRBV7-3 to TRBJ2-2, with 13 bases lining up with TRBD2. This CDR3 spans 15 amino acids. Trimming took 4 bases from V and 8 from J; bases not matched to a gene: 4. Looked up from germline, CDR1 is SGHTA and CDR2 is FQGTGA. The CDR3 reads CASSSGLAGIGELFF. CDR3 coding DNA: TGTGCCAGCAGCTCGGGACTAGCGGGAATAGGGGAGCTGTTTTTT.

The chain employs TRBV11-3 and TRBJ2-2; 11 nucleotides match TRBD1. Losses at the gene ends were 4 bases for V and 5 bases for J; bases not matched to a gene: 3. Germline-derived CDR1 and CDR2 are SGHNT and YENEEA. The CDR3 extends over 15 amino acids. CDR3 loop: CASSSGQGATGELFF. The CDR3 nucleotides are TGTGCCAGCAGCTCCGGACAGGGGGCTACCGGGGAGCTGTTTTTT.

The gene calls are TRBV5-1 and TRBJ2-5; 12 bases are shared with TRBD2. V lost 2 bases to trimming and J lost 5 bases; unmatched junction nucleotides: 4. Germline-derived CDR1 and CDR2 are SGHRS and YFSETQ. The CDR3 covers 15 residues. The CDR3 here is CASSLLAGGGETQYF. CDR3 nucleotides: TGCGCCAGCAGCTTACTAGCGGGAGGTGGGGAGACCCAGTACTTC.

The gene calls are TRBV4-2 and TRBJ1-5; no firm D call. Germline V gene sequence: CDR1 LGHNA, CDR2 YNFKEQ. The CDR3 spans 13 residues. The ends were cut back, 0 bases at V and 6 bases at J, with 6 bases in the middle. The CDR3 loop is CASSQDRGQPQHF. The CDR3, as DNA: TGTGCCAGCAGCCAAGATCGGGGTCAGCCCCAGCATTTT.

The chain employs TRBV4-2 and TRBJ1-4, with D unclear. V lost 1 base and J 4 bases, leaving 13 bases between the germline ends. Per germline, CDR1 LGHNA and CDR2 YNFKEQ. CDR3 length equals 16 residues. The CDR3 here is CASSQGANRVNEKLFF. CDR3 coding DNA: TGTGCCAGCAGCCAAGGGGCCAATAGAGTTAATGAAAAACTGTTTTTT.

The chain links TRBV7-8 to TRBJ1-4; possibly TRBD1 for D (6 bases). Between the trimmed V and J ends, which lost 0 bases and 10 bases, there was a span of 12 bases. CDR3 length: 14 residues. Germline V gene data show CDR1 as SGHVS and CDR2 as FQNEAQ. DNA for the CDR3: TGTGCCAGCAGCTTAGCAGGGGGGGGCGGAAAACTGTTTTTT. Encoded protein: CASSLAGGGGKLFF.

This sequence joins TRBV6-6 and TRBJ2-7; the match to TRBD1 covers 8 bases. The trim removed 7 bases at V and 4 bases at J, leaving 9 bases unmatched. CDR3 size: 14 residues. Germline V gives CDR1 MNHNY, CDR2 SVGAGI (reference sequence). CDR3: CASIRGQDAYEQYF. CDR3 nucleotide sequence: TGTGCCAGCATCAGGGGACAGGACGCTTACGAGCAGTACTTC.

This sequence joins TRBV19 and TRBJ2-1; 7 nucleotides align to TRBD2. In germline, CDR1 is LNHDA, CDR2 SQIVND (reference sequence). The CDR3 is 12 amino acids. The trim removed 10 bases at V and 5 bases at J, leaving 5 bases unmatched. CDR3 loop: CATLAADNEQFF. The CDR3 nucleotides read TGTGCCACGCTAGCGGCAGACAATGAGCAGTTCTTC.

There are a few counts of this clone. The rearrangement uses TRBV2 and TRBJ1-1; maybe TRBD1 (5 bases). Germline CDR1 SNHLY, CDR2 FYNNEI. The CDR3 has 14 amino acids. With 3 bases removed from V and 0 bases from J, the gap between germline ends came to 8 bases. The DNA for the CDR3 is TGTGCCAGCAGTGAGTGGGGCATGAACACTGAAGCTTTCTTT. Protein: CASSEWGMNTEAFF. The whole variable domain, remainder taken from reference TRBV2 and TRBJ1-1, is EPEVTQTPSHQVTQMGQEVILRCVPISNHLYFYWYRQILGQKVEFLVSFYNNEISEKSEIFDDQFSVERPDGSNFTLKIRSTKLEDSAMYFCASSEWGMNTEAFFGQGTRLTVV.

V usage is TRBV28 and J usage is TRBJ2-7; TRBD1 agrees at 8 bases. Germline V gene data show CDR1 as MDHEN and CDR2 as SYDVKM. V gave up 7 bases and J gave up 3 bases; unmatched junction bases: 14. This CDR3 contains 16 residues. The DNA for the CDR3 is TGTGCCAGCACTCCCTCTCTCGGACAGGGCTTCTACGAGCAGTACTTC. The encoded protein is CASTPSLGQGFYEQYF.

This clone was observed at least ten times. CDR3 DNA sequence: TGTGCCAGCAGCCCGCTCGAGGGAGCTTACAATGAGCAGTTCTTC. It translates to CASSPLEGAYNEQFF. This rearrangement joins TRBV7-2 to TRBJ2-1; perhaps TRBD2 as D (5 bases). V was cut by 5 bases and J by 4 bases, with 15 bases left in between. CDR3 size: 15 residues. Germline values: CDR1 SGHTA, CDR2 FQGNSA. Based on the CDR3 plus reference TRBV7-2 and TRBJ2-1, the full variable domain is GAGVSQSPSNKVTEKGKDVELRCDPISGHTALYWYRQSLGQGLEFLIYFQGNSAPDKSGLPSDRFSAERTGGSVSTLTIQRTQQEDSAVYLCASSPLEGAYNEQFFGPGTRLTVL.

The V gene is TRBV19, the J gene TRBJ2-1; D is perhaps TRBD1 (6 bases). This CDR3 region has 14 residues. Trimming cost V 5 bases and J 0 bases, with 8 bases left between them. Germline V gene data show CDR1 as LNHDA and CDR2 as SQIVND (reference sequence). The CDR3 bases are TGTGCCAGTAGTGACAGGAGCTCCTACAATGAGCAGTTCTTC. This sequence encodes CASSDRSSYNEQFF. Combining the CDR3 with reference TRBV19 and TRBJ2-1 gives the whole variable domain DGGITQSPKYLFRKEGQNVTLSCEQNLNHDAMYWYRQDPGQGLRLIYYSQIVNDFQKGDIAEGYSVSREKKESFPLTVTSAQKNPTAFYLCASSDRSSYNEQFFGPGTRLTVL.

This clone was recorded at least ten times. The V and J genes are TRBV19 and TRBJ2-7, with TRBD1 identical over 7 bases. Germline V CDR1 and CDR2: LNHDA, SQIVND (reference sequence). The ends lost 1 base at V and 0 bases at J; junction bases unmatched: 0. This CDR3 spans 14 amino acids. The CDR3: CASSIGQGSYEQYF. The DNA for the CDR3 is TGTGCCAGTAGTATAGGACAGGGCTCCTACGAGCAGTACTTC.

The gene calls are TRBV6-1 and TRBJ1-5; 8 nucleotides agree with TRBD1. Trimming at V came to 5 bases and at J to 4 bases, leaving 7 bases not matched to a gene. The CDR3 runs 15 residues. Germline V gene data show CDR1 as MNHNS and CDR2 as SASEGT. This CDR3 reads CASSRTGSGNQPQHF. The CDR3 DNA follows: TGTGCCAGCAGTAGGACAGGGTCCGGGAATCAGCCCCAGCATTTT.

Of note for this clone: It is unclear where the CDR3 begins or ends on the DNA, so no DNA is shown, and the CDR3 is as TCRdb lists it. The chain links TRBV2 to TRBJ1-2; the table assigns TRBD1, which was not confirmed against the DNA. Germline-derived CDR1 and CDR2 are SNHLY and FYNNEI. The CDR3 length is 15 residues, termini included. The CDR3 sequence is CASTFGPGVINGYTF.

This rearrangement joins TRBV18 to TRBJ1-3; the D is unclear. V lost 4 bases to trimming and J lost 0 bases, with 7 bases between them. The CDR3 covers 14 residues. Germline V gives CDR1 KGHSH, CDR2 LQKENI. The CDR3 DNA reads TGTGCCAGCTCACTTGACTACTCTGGAAACACCATATATTTT. This encodes CASSLDYSGNTIYF.

This rearrangement joins TRBV5-4 to TRBJ1-1; D unclear. Trimming removed 2 bases at V and 0 bases at J, with 8 bases between. The germline V gene encodes CDR1 SGHNT and CDR2 YYREEE (reference sequence). CDR3 length: 14 amino acids. CDR3 region: CASSLWQLNTEAFF. CDR3 coding DNA: TGTGCCAGCAGCTTATGGCAGTTGAACACTGAAGCTTTCTTT. The full variable domain, rest sourced from reference TRBV5-4 and TRBJ1-1, is ETGVTQSPTHLIKTRGQQVTLRCSSQSGHNTVSWYQQALGQGPQFIFQYYREEENGRGNFPPRFSGLQFPNYSSELNVNALELDDSALYLCASSLWQLNTEAFFGQGTRLTVV.

This clone was detected once. This chain joins TRBV11-3 and TRBJ2-7; 8 nucleotides match TRBD2. V trimming: 5 bases; J trimming: 3 bases; junction bases outside the gene matches: 3. Germline CDR1 and CDR2: SGHNT and YENEEA. The length of the CDR3 is 13 residues. The CDR3 DNA is TGTGCCAGCAGCCCGGGACTAGGCTACGAGCAGTACTTC. Protein sequence: CASSPGLGYEQYF.

The gene calls are TRBV19 and TRBJ2-1; no firm D call. The CDR3 is 13 amino acids. The germline V gene has CDR1 LNHDA and CDR2 SQIVND (reference sequence). V was pared by 7 bases and J by 7 bases, with 14 bases between. The CDR3 DNA is TGTGCCAGTACCGAAAGACGGCGGAATGAGCAGTTCTTC. This translates into CASTERRRNEQFF.

The genes are TRBV7-2 and TRBJ2-1, with 13 positions matching TRBD2. This CDR3 is 16 amino acids long. Germline V CDR1 and CDR2: SGHTA, FQGNSA. The J segment lost 6 bases and the V segment lost 5 bases, leaving 7 bases of the junction unmatched. The chain's CDR3 is CASSPWGLAGPNEQFF. DNA for the CDR3: TGTGCCAGCAGCCCGTGGGGACTAGCGGGACCCAATGAGCAGTTCTTC.

V gene TRBV6-6 combines with J gene TRBJ1-5; 8 nucleotides line up with TRBD1. Germline V gene data show CDR1 as MNHNY and CDR2 as SVGAGI (reference sequence). The CDR3 is 15 amino acids. The trim removed 6 bases at V and 5 bases at J, leaving 9 bases unmatched. The CDR3 here is CASRRGQERHQPQHF. DNA for the CDR3: TGTGCCAGCAGACGGGGACAGGAACGACATCAGCCCCAGCATTTT.